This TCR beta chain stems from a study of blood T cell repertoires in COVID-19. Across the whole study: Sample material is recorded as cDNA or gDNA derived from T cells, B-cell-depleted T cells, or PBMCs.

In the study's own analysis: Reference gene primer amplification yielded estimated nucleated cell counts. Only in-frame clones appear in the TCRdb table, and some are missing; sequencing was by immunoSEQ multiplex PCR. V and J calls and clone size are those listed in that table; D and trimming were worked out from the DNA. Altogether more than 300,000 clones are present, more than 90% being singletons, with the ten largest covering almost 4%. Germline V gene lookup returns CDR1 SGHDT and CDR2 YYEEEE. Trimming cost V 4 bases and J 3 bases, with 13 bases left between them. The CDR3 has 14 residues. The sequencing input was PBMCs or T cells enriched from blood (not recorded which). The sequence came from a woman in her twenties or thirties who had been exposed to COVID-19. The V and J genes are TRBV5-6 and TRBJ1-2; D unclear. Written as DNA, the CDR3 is TGTGCCAGCAGCACCCTGCGCGGGGACTATGGCTACACCTTC. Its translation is CASSTLRGDYGYTF.